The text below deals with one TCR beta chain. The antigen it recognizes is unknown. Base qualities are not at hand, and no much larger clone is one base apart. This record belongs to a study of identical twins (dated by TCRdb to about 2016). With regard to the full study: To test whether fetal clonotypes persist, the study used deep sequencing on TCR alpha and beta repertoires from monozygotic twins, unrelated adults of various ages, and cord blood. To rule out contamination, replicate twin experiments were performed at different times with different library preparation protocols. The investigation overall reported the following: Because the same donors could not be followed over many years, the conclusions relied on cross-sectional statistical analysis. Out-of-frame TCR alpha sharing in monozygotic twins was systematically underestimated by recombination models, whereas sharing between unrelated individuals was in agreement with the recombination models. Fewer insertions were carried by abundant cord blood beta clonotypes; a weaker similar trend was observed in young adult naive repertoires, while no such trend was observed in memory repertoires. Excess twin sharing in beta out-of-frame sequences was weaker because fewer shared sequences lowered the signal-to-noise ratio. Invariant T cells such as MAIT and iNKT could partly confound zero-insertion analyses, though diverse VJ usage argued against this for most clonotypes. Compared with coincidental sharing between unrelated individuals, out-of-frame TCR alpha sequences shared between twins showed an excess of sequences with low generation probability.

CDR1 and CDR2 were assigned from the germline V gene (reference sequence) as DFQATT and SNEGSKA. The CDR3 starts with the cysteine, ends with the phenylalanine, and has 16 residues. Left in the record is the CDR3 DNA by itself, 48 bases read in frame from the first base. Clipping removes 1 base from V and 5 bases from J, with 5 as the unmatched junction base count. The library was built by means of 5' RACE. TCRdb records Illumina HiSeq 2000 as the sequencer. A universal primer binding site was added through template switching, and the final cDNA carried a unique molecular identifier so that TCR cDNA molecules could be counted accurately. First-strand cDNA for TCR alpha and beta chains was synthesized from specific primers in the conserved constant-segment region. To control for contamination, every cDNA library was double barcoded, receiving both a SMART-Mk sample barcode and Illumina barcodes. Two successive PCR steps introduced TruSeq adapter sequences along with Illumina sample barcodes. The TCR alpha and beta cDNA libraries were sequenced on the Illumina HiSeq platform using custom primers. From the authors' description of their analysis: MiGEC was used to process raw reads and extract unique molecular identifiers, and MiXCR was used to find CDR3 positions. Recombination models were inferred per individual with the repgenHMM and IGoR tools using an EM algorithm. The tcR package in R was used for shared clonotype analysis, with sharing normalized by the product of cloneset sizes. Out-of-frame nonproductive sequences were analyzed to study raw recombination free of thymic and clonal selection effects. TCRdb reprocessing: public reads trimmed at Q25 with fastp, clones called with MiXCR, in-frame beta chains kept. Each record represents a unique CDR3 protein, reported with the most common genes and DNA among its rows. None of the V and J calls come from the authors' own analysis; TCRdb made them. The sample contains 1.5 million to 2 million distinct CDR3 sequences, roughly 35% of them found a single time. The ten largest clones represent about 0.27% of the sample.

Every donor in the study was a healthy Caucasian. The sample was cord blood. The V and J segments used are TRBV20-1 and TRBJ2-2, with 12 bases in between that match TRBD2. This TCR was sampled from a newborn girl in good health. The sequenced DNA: TGCAGTGCTAGAGGACCGGGACTAGCGGGTACCGGGGAGCTGTTTTTT. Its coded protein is CSARGPGLAGTGELFF.